This entry lists 3 T cell receptor beta chains sequenced from one sample in a study of T cells after yellow fever vaccination. TCRdb processed the 5' RACE reads anew with MiXCR; each CDR3 protein has one entry. The sample contains about 310,000 distinct CDR3 sequences, around 3.6% of which appear only once. The sample consisted of PBMCs, taken on the day of the yellow fever booster vaccination. The receptors were sampled from a man between 18 and 35 years old who received the YFV17D yellow fever vaccine.

The chain recombines TRBV18 with TRBJ1-4, with unresolved D. Germline CDR1 and CDR2: KGHSH and LQKENI. Trimming left V 0 bases short and J 8 bases short, with 16 bases between. The CDR3 extends over 16 amino acids. The CDR3 is CASSPPNPPSGEKLFF. For the CDR3, the DNA is TGTGCCAGCTCACCACCGAATCCCCCTTCGGGGGAAAAACTGTTTTTT.

This clonotype was seen at least ten times. The V gene is TRBV4-3, the J gene TRBJ2-6, with TRBD1 as a possible D gene (5 bases). This CDR3 is built from 17 residues. Germline CDR1 and CDR2: LGHNA and YSLEER. V dropped 1 base and J dropped 1 base, with 11 bases sitting between them. The chain's CDR3 is CASSQAARASGANVLTF. DNA of the CDR3: TGCGCCAGCAGCCAAGCCGCCAGGGCGTCTGGGGCCAACGTCCTGACTTTC.

This clonotype was seen many times. J is TRBJ2-3 and V is TRBV4-3; 8 bases are shared with TRBD2. Looked up from germline, CDR1 is LGHNA and CDR2 is YSLEER. This CDR3 is built from 15 residues. Trimming cost V 3 bases and J 3 bases; bases outside gene matches: 5. The CDR3 nucleotides are TGCGCCAGCAGCCACCTAGCGGGTAGGACAGATACGCAGTATTTT. Translated, it gives CASSHLAGRTDTQYF.